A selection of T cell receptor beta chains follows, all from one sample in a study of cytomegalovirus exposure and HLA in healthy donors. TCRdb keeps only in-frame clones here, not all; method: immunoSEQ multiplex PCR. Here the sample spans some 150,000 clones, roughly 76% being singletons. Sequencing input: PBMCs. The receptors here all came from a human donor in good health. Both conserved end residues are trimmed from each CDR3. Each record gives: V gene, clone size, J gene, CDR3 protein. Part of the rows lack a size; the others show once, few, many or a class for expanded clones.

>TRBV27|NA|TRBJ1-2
ASSYDRTGPSGYT
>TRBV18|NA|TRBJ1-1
ASSPRTGGAVTEAF
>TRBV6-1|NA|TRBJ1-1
ASSEGQLNTEAF
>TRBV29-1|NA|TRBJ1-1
SVGNRGADTEAF
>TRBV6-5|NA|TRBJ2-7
ASSYAAGSYEQY
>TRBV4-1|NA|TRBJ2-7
ASSQDDSGLAVSEQY
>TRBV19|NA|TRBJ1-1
ASSAGGCVAF
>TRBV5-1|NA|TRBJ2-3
ASSLAGGDTQY
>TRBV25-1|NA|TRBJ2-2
ASSARNTGELF
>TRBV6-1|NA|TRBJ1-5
ASSAQGATNQPQH
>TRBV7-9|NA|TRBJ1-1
SSSLQNTEAF
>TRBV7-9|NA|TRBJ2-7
ASSLSNLAGEQY
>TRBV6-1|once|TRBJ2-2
ASSEGGGWDRPGELF
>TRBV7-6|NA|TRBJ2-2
ASSLGEGDTGELF
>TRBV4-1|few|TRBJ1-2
ASSQDSGGNYGYT
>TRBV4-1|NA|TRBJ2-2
ASQGGPSTGELF
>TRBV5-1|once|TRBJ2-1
ASSLETSGYNEQF
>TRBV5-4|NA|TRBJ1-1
ASSFQGARYTEAF
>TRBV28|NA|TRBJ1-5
ASSQQQDYSNQPQH
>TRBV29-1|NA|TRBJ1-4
SVEIQSTNEKLF
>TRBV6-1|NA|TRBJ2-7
ASSEIAGGYEQY
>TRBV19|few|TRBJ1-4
ASSPNLGQANEKLF
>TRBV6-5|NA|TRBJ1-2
ASSLSGGSWDGYT
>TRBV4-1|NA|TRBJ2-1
ASSQEQKTPGHEQF
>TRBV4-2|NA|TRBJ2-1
ASSSRLAAYNEQF
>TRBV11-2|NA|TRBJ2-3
ASSLGLPQDTQY
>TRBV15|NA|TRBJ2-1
ATSSRRGFYNEQF
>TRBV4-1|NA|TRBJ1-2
ASSQTQTGIGYT
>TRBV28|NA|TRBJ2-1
ASLPSGGGNNEQF
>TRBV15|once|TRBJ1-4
ATSRTGQLLEKLF
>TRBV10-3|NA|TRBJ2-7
AIRSDRERSYEQY
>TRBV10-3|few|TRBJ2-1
AIRPSPLAGGPRNEQF
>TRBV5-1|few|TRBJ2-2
ASSLERGRFTGELF
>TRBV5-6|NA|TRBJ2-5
ASSPLRGALGETQY
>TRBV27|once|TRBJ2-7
ASSFKTRGFFGYEQY